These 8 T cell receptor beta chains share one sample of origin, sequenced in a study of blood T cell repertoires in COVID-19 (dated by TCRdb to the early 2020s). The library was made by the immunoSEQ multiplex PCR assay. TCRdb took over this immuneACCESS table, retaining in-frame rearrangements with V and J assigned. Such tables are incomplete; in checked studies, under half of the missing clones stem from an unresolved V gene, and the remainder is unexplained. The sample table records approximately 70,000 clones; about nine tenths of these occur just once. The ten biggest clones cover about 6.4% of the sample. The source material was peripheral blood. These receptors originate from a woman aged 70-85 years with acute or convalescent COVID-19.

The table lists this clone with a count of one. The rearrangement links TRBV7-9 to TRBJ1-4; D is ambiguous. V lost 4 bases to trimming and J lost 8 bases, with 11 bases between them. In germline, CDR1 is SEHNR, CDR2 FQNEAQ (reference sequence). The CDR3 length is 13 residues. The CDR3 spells CASSSSHSEKLFF. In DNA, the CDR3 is TGTGCCAGCAGCTCCTCACATTCGGAAAAACTGTTTTTT.

The CDR3 sequence: CASSHNTYTEAFF. For the CDR3, the DNA is TGTGCCAGCAGCCACAACACGTACACTGAAGCTTTCTTT. The V call is TRBV25-1, the J call TRBJ1-1; D is unclear. This CDR3 spans 13 amino acids. Trimming cost V 6 bases and J 3 bases, with 11 bases left between them. Germline values: CDR1 MGHDK, CDR2 SYGVNS.

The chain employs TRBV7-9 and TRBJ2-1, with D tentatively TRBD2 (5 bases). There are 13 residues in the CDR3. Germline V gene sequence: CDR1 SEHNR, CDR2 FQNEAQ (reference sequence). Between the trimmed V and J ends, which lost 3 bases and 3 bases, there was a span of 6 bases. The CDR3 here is CASSFRDYNEQFF. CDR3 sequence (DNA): TGTGCCAGCAGCTTCCGGGACTACAATGAGCAGTTCTTC. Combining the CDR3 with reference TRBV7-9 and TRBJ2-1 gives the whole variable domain DTGVSQNPRHKITKRGQNVTFRCDPISEHNRLYWYRQTLGQGPEFLTYFQNEAQLEKSRLLSDRFSAERPKGSFSTLEIQRTEQGDSAMYLCASSFRDYNEQFFGPGTRLTVL.

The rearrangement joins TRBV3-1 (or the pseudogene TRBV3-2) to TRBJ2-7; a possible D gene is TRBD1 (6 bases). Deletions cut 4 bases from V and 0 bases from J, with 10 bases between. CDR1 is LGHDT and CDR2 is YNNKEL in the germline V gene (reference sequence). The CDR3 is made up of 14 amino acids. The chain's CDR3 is CASSPQGPSYEQYF. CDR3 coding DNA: TGTGCCAGCAGCCCACAGGGCCCCTCCTACGAGCAGTACTTC.

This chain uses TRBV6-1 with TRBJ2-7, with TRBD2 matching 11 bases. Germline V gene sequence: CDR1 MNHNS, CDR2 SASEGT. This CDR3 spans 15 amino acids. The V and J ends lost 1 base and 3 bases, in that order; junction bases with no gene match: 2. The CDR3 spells CASSEGGLADYEQYF. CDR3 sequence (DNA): TGTGCCAGCAGTGAAGGGGGACTAGCGGACTACGAGCAGTACTTC.

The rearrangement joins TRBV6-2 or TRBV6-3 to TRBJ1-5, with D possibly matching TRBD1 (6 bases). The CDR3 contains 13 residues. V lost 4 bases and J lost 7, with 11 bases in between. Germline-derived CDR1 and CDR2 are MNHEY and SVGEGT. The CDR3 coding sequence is TGTGCCAGCAGTTTCGCGGGGGCCCAGCCCCAGCATTTT. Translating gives CASSFAGAQPQHF.

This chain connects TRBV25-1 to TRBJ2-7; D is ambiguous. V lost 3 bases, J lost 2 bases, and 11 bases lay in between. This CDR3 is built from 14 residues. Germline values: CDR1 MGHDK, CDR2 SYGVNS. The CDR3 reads CASSEPTETYEQYF. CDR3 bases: TGTGCCAGCAGTGAGCCAACAGAGACCTACGAGCAGTACTTC.

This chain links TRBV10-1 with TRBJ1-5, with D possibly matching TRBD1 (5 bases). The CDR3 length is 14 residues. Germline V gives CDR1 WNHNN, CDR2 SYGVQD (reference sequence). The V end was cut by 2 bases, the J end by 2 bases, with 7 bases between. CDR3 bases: TGCGCCAGCAGTGAGGGGGGGGGCAATCAGCCCCAGCATTTT. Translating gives CASSEGGGNQPQHF.